Listed below are T cell receptor beta chains from one sample, sequenced in a study of early T cells in non-severe SARS-CoV-2 infection. MiXCR, run by TCRdb on the 5' RACE reads, gives a single entry per CDR3 protein. The profile shows about 72,000 distinct CDR3 sequences, 10% of them singletons. The sequencing here drew on whole blood, taken at baseline. Receptor source: an adult who was a healthcare worker with PCR-confirmed SARS-CoV-2 infection or an uninfected control (not recorded which). Both conserved end residues are part of each CDR3. The D gene is left open where the match is weak. Rows may omit the clone size; those that give it use once, few, many or a size class.

abundance,d_gene,v_gene,j_gene,CDR3nt,CDR3aa
few,.,TRBV27,TRBJ1-2,TGTGCCAGCAGGAGCGGGTTCCGATATGGCTACACCTTC,CASRSGFRYGYTF
few,TRBD1,TRBV12-3/TRBV12-4,TRBJ2-3,TGTGCCAGCAGTCCGACAGGGGGAATAGATACGCAGTATTTT,CASSPTGGIDTQYF
few,.,TRBV6-2/TRBV6-3,TRBJ2-4,TGTGCCAGCAGTTTCCATAGCGACGCCAAAAACATTCAGTACTTC,CASSFHSDAKNIQYF
many,TRBD1,TRBV29-1,TRBJ1-1,TGCAGCGTTGAAGGTGTGACAGGGCTATTTACGGAAGCTTTCTTT,CSVEGVTGLFTEAFF
.,TRBD1,TRBV20-1,TRBJ2-7,TGCAGTGCTCTGCAGGGGGCCAGTCCTCACTTC,CSALQGASPHF
few,TRBD1,TRBV6-2/TRBV6-3,TRBJ1-1,TGTGCCAGCAGTTACAATGTTGGGGGACAGAAAAACACTGAAGCTTTCTTT,CASSYNVGGQKNTEAFF
many,.,TRBV4-3,TRBJ2-3,TGCGCCAGCAGCCAAGATCGCGATACGCAGTATTTT,CASSQDRDTQYF
few,.,TRBV20-1,TRBJ2-1,TGCAGTGCTGTCGGTGTAAGCTCCTACAATGAGCAGTTCTTC,CSAVGVSSYNEQFF
.,.,TRBV6-5,TRBJ2-2,TGTGCCAGCAAGGAACCCCAGGGAGACACCGGGGAGCTGTTTTTT,CASKEPQGDTGELFF
.,.,TRBV29-1,TRBJ2-3,TGCAGCGTTGAGGAGGGAGAGGCTACGCAGTATTTT,CSVEEGEATQYF
few,TRBD1,TRBV5-1,TRBJ1-1,TGCGCCAGCAGCTTACAGGGGGCGCCGGGGACTGAAGCTTTCTTT,CASSLQGAPGTEAFF
few,TRBD1,TRBV19,TRBJ2-4,TGTGCCAGTAGTGGCCGGGACAGGGTTGACATTCAGTACTTC,CASSGRDRVDIQYF
many,TRBD2,TRBV3-1,TRBJ2-5,TGTGCCAGCAGCCATAGCGGGGGGGACCAAGAGACCCAGTACTTC,CASSHSGGDQETQYF
few,.,TRBV6-1,TRBJ1-2,TGTGCCAGCAGTTTGGACGGTGCGAAGGGCTACACCTTC,CASSLDGAKGYTF
.,.,TRBV7-9,TRBJ2-5,TGTGCCAGCAGCTTATGGGTAGAGACCCAGTACTTC,CASSLWVETQYF
few,.,TRBV7-2,TRBJ1-1,TGTGCCAGCAGCTTAATCTCCGGGGGTAGCACTGAAGCTTTCTTT,CASSLISGGSTEAFF
.,.,TRBV4-1,TRBJ2-1,TGCGCCAGCAGCCAAGAGTCGGGACTCGTCTCCTACAATGAGCAGTTCTTC,CASSQESGLVSYNEQFF
few,.,TRBV29-1,TRBJ2-5,TGCAGCGTTGTCCAGGTCGGGGAGACCCAGTACTTC,CSVVQVGETQYF
.,TRBD1,TRBV20-1,TRBJ1-4,TGCAGTGCTAGAGACTTCGGGACAGGGAATGAAAAACTGTTTTTT,CSARDFGTGNEKLFF
many,TRBD2,TRBV20-1,TRBJ2-3,TGCAGTGCCGCCCGGGGACTAGCCAGCACAGATACGCAGTATTTT,CSAARGLASTDTQYF
many,.,TRBV7-3,TRBJ2-7,TGTGCCAGCAGCCCCTCCTACGAGCAGTACTTC,CASSPSYEQYF
many,TRBD1,TRBV30,TRBJ2-7,TGTGCCTCCTCGGTGGGACAGGGACGGAAAGAGCAGTACTTC,CASSVGQGRKEQYF
many,.,TRBV7-9,TRBJ2-4,TGTGCCAGCAGCTTAATTCCAGCAGAAAACATTCAGTACTTC,CASSLIPAENIQYF
many,.,TRBV6-1,TRBJ1-1,TGTGCCAGCAGTGAACAGGTCCCAAGAGGAGCTTTCTTT,CASSEQVPRGAFF
few,TRBD1,TRBV6-5,TRBJ2-3,TGTGCCAGCAATGACAGGGAAGCTGCCGCAGATACGCAGTATTTT,CASNDREAAADTQYF
many,TRBD2,TRBV14,TRBJ2-6,TGTGCCAGCAGCCAAGAGGGGGAGGGCCTCTCTGGGGCCAACGTCCTGACTTTC,CASSQEGEGLSGANVLTF
.,.,TRBV5-4,TRBJ1-5,TGTGCCAGCAGCTTGGAACCGGGATCTCATCAGCCCCAGCATTTT,CASSLEPGSHQPQHF
few,.,TRBV2,TRBJ2-7,TGTGCCAGCAGAGGACTCTCCACTGGTCCCTACGAGCAGTACTTC,CASRGLSTGPYEQYF
.,.,TRBV7-9,TRBJ1-2,TGTGCCAGCAGCTTAGGTCAAATGCGGAGTTACACCTTC,CASSLGQMRSYTF
.,.,TRBV3-2,TRBJ1-5,TGTGCCAGCAGCCAAGATTCACCCGGGAGTCTAGGTAATCAGCCCCAGCATTTT,CASSQDSPGSLGNQPQHF
few,TRBD1,TRBV7-2,TRBJ1-3,TGTGCCAGCAGCCCGGGACAGGGGATAACCATATATTTT,CASSPGQGITIYF
many,.,TRBV10-3,TRBJ1-3,TGTGCCATCAGTGAGCCCATTGGGACGACCTCTGAAAACACCATATATTTT,CAISEPIGTTSENTIYF
few,.,TRBV7-2,TRBJ2-6,TGTGCCAGCAGTTCATCAGGGGTCCCTGGGGCCAACGTCCTGACTTTC,CASSSSGVPGANVLTF
many,.,TRBV29-1,TRBJ1-2,TGCAGCGTTGACGGGGGGGCTGAGGAGAATGGCTACACCTTC,CSVDGGAEENGYTF
few,TRBD1,TRBV5-1,TRBJ2-7,TGCGCCAGCAGCTTGGATAACAGGGGTGGGGAGCAGTACTTC,CASSLDNRGGEQYF
many,.,TRBV19,TRBJ2-3,TGTGCCAGCTCCGGACAGATGGGAGATACGCAGTATTTT,CASSGQMGDTQYF
.,.,TRBV20-1,TRBJ1-2,TGCAGTGCTAGAGACCGGGGGGTTGGCTACACCTTC,CSARDRGVGYTF
few,TRBD2,TRBV20-1,TRBJ2-2,TGCAGTGCTCCCGGGAGGCTAGGCACCGGGGAGCTGTTTTTT,CSAPGRLGTGELFF
few,.,TRBV6-6,TRBJ2-7,TGTGCCAGCGAGGGGGGAACAAAGGACGAGCAGTACTTC,CASEGGTKDEQYF
few,TRBD1,TRBV5-7,TRBJ1-5,TGTGCCAGCAGCTCGAACCGGGACAGGGTAGGCCAGCCCCAGCATTTT,CASSSNRDRVGQPQHF
.,.,TRBV7-9,TRBJ1-6,TGTGCCAGCAGCGTCCGATTGGATTCACCCCTCCACTTT,CASSVRLDSPLHF